The count of the clone carrying this TCR beta chain is one. This sample is drawn from a study of T cell responses to AZD1222 COVID-19 vaccine. Using immunoSEQ multiplex PCR, the repertoire was profiled, and TCRdb retains in-frame clones only, with some absent. The table shows over 65,000 clones, with about 90% occurring only once. V was trimmed by 3 bases and J by 7 bases, leaving 9 bases between them. Germline V gene data show CDR1 as LNHDA and CDR2 as SQIVND (reference sequence). The CDR3 totals 12 residues. The clonotype comes from an adult in good health. The sequenced sample was peripheral blood, obtained on day 0 of AZD1222 vaccination. The chain employs TRBV19 and TRBJ1-1; D is unresolved. The DNA of the CDR3 is TGTGCCAGTAGTATTAAGGAGGGTGAAGCTTTCTTT. As protein: CASSIKEGEAFF.